These 7 T cell receptor beta chains share one sample of origin, sequenced in a study of CD8+ T cells in alopecia areata. The authors extracted RNA and reverse transcribed it into cDNA as the sequencing template. Profiled with immunoSEQ multiplex PCR; TCRdb holds only in-frame clones, not every one. Seen here are over 150,000 clones, just over 55% observed once, and the top ten hold nearly 5%. The sample consisted of CD8+ T cells sorted from blood. These receptors all come from a human donor in good health.

This chain uses TRBV7-9 with TRBJ2-3; 7 bases fit TRBD2. In germline, CDR1 is SEHNR, CDR2 FQNEAQ (reference sequence). This CDR3 region has 13 residues. The junction had 7 bases not matched to a gene; V was cut back by 7 bases and J by 6 bases. DNA of the CDR3: TGTGCCAGCACCGACCCCGGGGGGGATACGCAGTATTTT. Its protein product is CASTDPGGDTQYF.

The V call is TRBV7-9, the J call TRBJ1-2; D might be TRBD1 (5 bases). The germline gives CDR1 SEHNR, CDR2 FQNEAQ (reference sequence). The CDR3 runs to 12 residues. Trimming pared 11 bases from V and 2 bases from J, leaving 12 bases between. The CDR3 loop reads CAGRRDNYGYTF. In DNA, the CDR3 is TGTGCCGGTAGACGGGACAACTATGGCTACACCTTC.

The rearrangement joins TRBV4-1 to TRBJ2-3; the match to TRBD2 covers 7 bases. Germline V gene data show CDR1 as MGHRA and CDR2 as YSYEKL. The CDR3 length is 14 residues. The J segment lost 4 bases and the V segment lost 1 base, leaving 2 bases of the junction unmatched. The CDR3 DNA reads as TGCGCCAGCAGCCAAGGCGGGGGAGCAGATACGCAGTATTTT. Translating gives CASSQGGGADTQYF.

The chain uses TRBV7-9 and TRBJ1-1; D not certain. The ends were cut back, 5 bases at V and 6 bases at J, with 13 bases in the middle. CDR3 length: 13 amino acids. The V gene's germline CDR1 is SEHNR and CDR2 FQNEAQ (reference sequence). CDR3 loop: CASSQASDAEAFF. The CDR3 bases are TGTGCCAGCAGCCAAGCCTCGGACGCTGAAGCTTTCTTT.

This chain connects TRBV27 to TRBJ2-1; D may be TRBD1 or TRBD2 (5 bases each). The V and J ends lost 2 bases and 6 bases respectively, with 11 bases between them. CDR1 is MNHEY and CDR2 is SMNVEV in the germline V gene (reference sequence). CDR3 length equals 14 residues. CDR3 amino acids: CASSLIPGTNEQFF. The CDR3 region has the DNA TGTGCCAGCAGTTTAATCCCCGGGACCAATGAGCAGTTCTTC.

This clone has more than one count but fewer than ten. This chain links TRBV14 with TRBJ2-3, with 11 bases identical to TRBD2. Unmatched junction bases numbered 3, after V lost 3 bases and J lost 1 base. The CDR3 runs to 16 residues. Germline V CDR1 and CDR2: SGHDN, FVKESK. CDR3 nucleotides: TGTGCCAGCAGCCAGACGACTAGCGGGGGCACAGATACGCAGTATTTT. Translated, it gives CASSQTTSGGTDTQYF. Based on the CDR3 plus reference TRBV14 and TRBJ2-3, the full variable domain is EAGVTQFPSHSVIEKGQTVTLRCDPISGHDNLYWYRRVMGKEIKFLLHFVKESKQDESGMPNNRFLAERTGGTYSTLKVQPAELEDSGVYFCASSQTTSGGTDTQYFGPGTRLTVL.

The genes are TRBV7-2 and TRBJ2-3; 9 nucleotides agree with TRBD2. The germline V gene encodes CDR1 SGHTA and CDR2 FQGNSA. The ends lost 1 base at V and 2 bases at J; junction bases unmatched: 4. This CDR3 region has 16 residues. The DNA of the CDR3 is TGTGCCAGCAGCTTAGGGGCTAGCGGGGCCACAGATACGCAGTATTTT. This codes for CASSLGASGATDTQYF.